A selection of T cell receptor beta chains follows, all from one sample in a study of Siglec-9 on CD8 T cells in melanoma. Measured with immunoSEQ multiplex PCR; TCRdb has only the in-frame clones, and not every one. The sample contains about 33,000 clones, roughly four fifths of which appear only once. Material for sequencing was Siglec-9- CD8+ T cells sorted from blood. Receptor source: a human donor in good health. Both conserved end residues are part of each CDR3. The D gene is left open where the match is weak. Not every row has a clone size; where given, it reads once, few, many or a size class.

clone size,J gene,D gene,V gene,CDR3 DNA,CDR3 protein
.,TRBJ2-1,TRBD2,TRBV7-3,TGTGCCAGCAGCCTGGGACTAGCGGGAGGGCCTAGCTCCTACAATGAGCAGTTCTTC,CASSLGLAGGPSSYNEQFF
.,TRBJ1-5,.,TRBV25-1,TGTGCCAGCAGTGTGGGTGGGCCCCAGCATTTT,CASSVGGPQHF
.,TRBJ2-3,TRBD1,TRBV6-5,TGTGCCAGCACCGAGGGACAGGGGGGCGCAGATACGCAGTATTTT,CASTEGQGGADTQYF
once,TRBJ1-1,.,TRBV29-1,TGCAGCGTTGATACGGGGATTCGGAACACTGAAGCTTTCTTT,CSVDTGIRNTEAFF
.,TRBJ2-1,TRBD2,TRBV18,TGTGCCAGCTCACCAACAAGCATCACTAGCGGGAGCTCCTACAATGAGCAGTTCTTC,CASSPTSITSGSSYNEQFF
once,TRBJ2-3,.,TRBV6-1,TGTGCCAGCAGTGATTGGGGCGGGGTTAGCACAGATACGCAGTATTTT,CASSDWGGVSTDTQYF
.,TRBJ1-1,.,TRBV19,TGTGCCAGCCAGGGGCATTTGAACACTGAAGCTTTCTTT,CASQGHLNTEAFF
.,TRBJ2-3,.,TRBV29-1,TGCAGCGTTGTCGGGGGAGAAGCAGATACGCAGTATTTT,CSVVGGEADTQYF
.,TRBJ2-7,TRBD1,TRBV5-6,TGTGCCAGCAGTTCCCCGGGGACAGGGGGCTTTGTTTACGAGCAGTACTTC,CASSSPGTGGFVYEQYF
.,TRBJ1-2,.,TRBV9,TGTGCCAGCAGCGACGGGATTATAATGGACTATGGCTACACCTTC,CASSDGIIMDYGYTF
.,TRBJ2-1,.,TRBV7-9,TGTGCCAGCAGCCCCTCGGGCTCTTCCTACAATGAGCAGTTCTTC,CASSPSGSSYNEQFF
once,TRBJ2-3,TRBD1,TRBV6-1,TGTGCCACCGAGGGGGCTCAGCACACAGATACGCAGTATTTT,CATEGAQHTDTQYF
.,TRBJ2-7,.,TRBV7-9,TGTGCCAGCAGCCCGGACAGTTCATACGAGCAGTACTTC,CASSPDSSYEQYF
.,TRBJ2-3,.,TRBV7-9,TGTGCCAGCAGCCCCCAAGGGGGTGGCACAGATACGCAGTATTTT,CASSPQGGGTDTQYF
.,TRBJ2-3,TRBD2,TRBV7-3,TGTGCCAGCAGCTTGGGCCTTGGGCGACTAGCGACAGATACGCAGTATTTT,CASSLGLGRLATDTQYF
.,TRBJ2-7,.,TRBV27,TGTGCCAGCAGTTTTGACATATCCTACGAGCAGTACTTC,CASSFDISYEQYF
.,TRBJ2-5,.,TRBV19,TGTGCCAGTAGTGCCGAAGGGCCGAGGTACCAAGAGACCCAGTACTTC,CASSAEGPRYQETQYF
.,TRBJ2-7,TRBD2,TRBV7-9,TGTGCCAGCAGCCCCGGACTAGCGGGGTATCGCGAGCAGTACTTC,CASSPGLAGYREQYF
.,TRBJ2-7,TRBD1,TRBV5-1,TGCGCCAGCAGCCCCCGGGACAGGGACCACGAGCAGTACTTC,CASSPRDRDHEQYF
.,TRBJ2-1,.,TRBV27,TGTGCCAGCAGTTTAGGTGCAGCCTACAATGAGCAGTTCTTC,CASSLGAAYNEQFF
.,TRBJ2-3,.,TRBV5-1,TGCGCCAGCAGCTTGGAGGAAATAAGCACAGATACGCAGTATTTT,CASSLEEISTDTQYF
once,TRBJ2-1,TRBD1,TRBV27,TGTGCCAGCACAGGGGGAAAATCCTACAATGAGCAGTTCTTC,CASTGGKSYNEQFF
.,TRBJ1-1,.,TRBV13,TGTGCCAGCAGTTCAATAGGGCAGGGGAACACTGAAGCTTTCTTT,CASSSIGQGNTEAFF
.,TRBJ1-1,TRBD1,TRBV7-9,TGTGCCAGCAGCTTAGGGGGACAGGAGAACACTGAAGCTTTCTTT,CASSLGGQENTEAFF
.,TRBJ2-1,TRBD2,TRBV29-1,TGCAGCGTTGAACGGCGGGAGATCGATGAGCAGTTCTTC,CSVERREIDEQFF
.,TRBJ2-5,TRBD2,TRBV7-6,TGTGCCAGCAGCTCAAAACTAGCGGGGGGGGAGACCCAGTACTTC,CASSSKLAGGETQYF
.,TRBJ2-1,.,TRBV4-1,TGCGCCAGCAGCCGATTACTAGAGAATGAGCAGTTCTTC,CASSRLLENEQFF
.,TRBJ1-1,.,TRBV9,TGTGCCAGCAGCGCCGCGGATGAAGCTTTCTTT,CASSAADEAFF
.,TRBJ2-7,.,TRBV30,TGTGCCTGGGGAGCAGAGCCCTACGAGCAGTACTTC,CAWGAEPYEQYF
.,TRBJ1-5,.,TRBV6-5,TGTGCCAGCAGTTACTCTCGGGGGAAGCCCCAGCATTTT,CASSYSRGKPQHF
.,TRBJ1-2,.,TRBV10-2,TGCGCCAGCAGTGAGTCCGGGCCAGGTGGTGGCTACACCTTC,CASSESGPGGGYTF
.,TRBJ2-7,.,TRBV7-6,TGTGCCAGCAGCTCCCGGGTTTTAGGGGCTATCGAGCAGTACTTC,CASSSRVLGAIEQYF
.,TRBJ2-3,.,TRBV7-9,TGTGCCAGCAGCCAGAGTCTGGATACGCAGTATTTT,CASSQSLDTQYF
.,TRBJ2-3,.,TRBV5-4,TGTGCCAGCAGCTTGGTAATGTCTAGCACAGATACGCAGTATTTT,CASSLVMSSTDTQYF
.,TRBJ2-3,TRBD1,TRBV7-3,TGTGCCAGCAGTTATACAGGGGCGAGCACAGATACGCAGTATTTT,CASSYTGASTDTQYF
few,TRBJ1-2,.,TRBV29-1,TGCAGCGTTGAAGATCTTACGGCGGGCTACACCTTC,CSVEDLTAGYTF
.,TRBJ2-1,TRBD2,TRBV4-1,TGCGCCAGCAGCCAAGAAAGCGGGAGTGTAGACAATGAGCAGTTCTTC,CASSQESGSVDNEQFF
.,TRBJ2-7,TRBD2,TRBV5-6,TGTGCCAGCACCCGGGGGGGGCTCTACGAGCAGTACTTC,CASTRGGLYEQYF
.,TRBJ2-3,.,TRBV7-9,TGTGCCAGCAGCTTAGCGGGAGACAACACAGATACGCAGTATTTT,CASSLAGDNTDTQYF
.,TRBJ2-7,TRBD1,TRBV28,TGTGCCAGCAGATGGGACAGGGGCTACGAGCAGTACTTC,CASRWDRGYEQYF
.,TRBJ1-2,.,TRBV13,TGTGCCAGCAGCTTAGTAGGGTCCCCTTCAACTGACGGCTACACCTTC,CASSLVGSPSTDGYTF
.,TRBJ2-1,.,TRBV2,TGTGCCAGCAGTGAGGTCAATGAGCAGTTCTTC,CASSEVNEQFF